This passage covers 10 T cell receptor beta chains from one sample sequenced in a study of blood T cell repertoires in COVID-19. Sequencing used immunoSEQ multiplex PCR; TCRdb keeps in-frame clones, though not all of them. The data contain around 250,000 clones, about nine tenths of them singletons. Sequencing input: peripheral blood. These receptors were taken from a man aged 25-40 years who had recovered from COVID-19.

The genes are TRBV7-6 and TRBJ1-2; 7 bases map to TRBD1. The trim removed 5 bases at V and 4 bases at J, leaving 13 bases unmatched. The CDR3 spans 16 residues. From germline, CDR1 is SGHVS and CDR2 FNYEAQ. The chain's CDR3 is CASSIIGTEPAYGYTF. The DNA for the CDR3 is TGTGCCAGCAGCATAATAGGGACAGAGCCAGCCTATGGCTACACCTTC.

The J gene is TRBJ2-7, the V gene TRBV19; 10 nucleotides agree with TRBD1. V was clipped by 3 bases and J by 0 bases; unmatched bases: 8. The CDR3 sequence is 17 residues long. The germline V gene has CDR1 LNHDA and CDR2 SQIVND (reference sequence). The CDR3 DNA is TGTGCCAGTAGTATTTTCTGGGGGACAGGGGTCTCCTACGAGCAGTACTTC. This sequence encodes CASSIFWGTGVSYEQYF.

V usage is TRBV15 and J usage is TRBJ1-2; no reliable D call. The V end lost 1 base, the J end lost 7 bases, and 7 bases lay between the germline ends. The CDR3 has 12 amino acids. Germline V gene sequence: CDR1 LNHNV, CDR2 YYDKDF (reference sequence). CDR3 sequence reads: CATSRVRGGYTF. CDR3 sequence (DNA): TGTGCCACCAGCAGAGTCCGGGGTGGCTACACCTTC.

This chain's CDR3 is CASSGLPGAGGPEQFF. The CDR3 DNA reads TGTGCCAGCAGTGGACTCCCAGGGGCGGGGGGGCCTGAGCAGTTCTTC. The rearrangement uses TRBV25-1 and TRBJ2-1, with 9 bases fitting TRBD2. Germline V gene lookup returns CDR1 MGHDK and CDR2 SYGVNS. The V gene end was trimmed by 4 bases and the J gene end by 9 bases; junction bases not matched to a gene: 13. The CDR3 runs 16 residues.

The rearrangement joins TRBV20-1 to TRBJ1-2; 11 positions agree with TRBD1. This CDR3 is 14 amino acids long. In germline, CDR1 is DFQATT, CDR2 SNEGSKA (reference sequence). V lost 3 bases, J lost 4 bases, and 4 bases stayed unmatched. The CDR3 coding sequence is TGCAGTGCTAGTGTTGGACAGGGGGCCTATGGCTACACCTTC. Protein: CSASVGQGAYGYTF.

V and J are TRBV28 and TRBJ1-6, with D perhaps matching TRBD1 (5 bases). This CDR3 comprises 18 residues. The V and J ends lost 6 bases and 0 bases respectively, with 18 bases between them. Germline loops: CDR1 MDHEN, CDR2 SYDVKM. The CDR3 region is CASRSLRQGGSYNSPLHF. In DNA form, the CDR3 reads TGTGCCAGCAGATCCTTGAGGCAGGGTGGCTCCTATAATTCACCCCTCCACTTT.

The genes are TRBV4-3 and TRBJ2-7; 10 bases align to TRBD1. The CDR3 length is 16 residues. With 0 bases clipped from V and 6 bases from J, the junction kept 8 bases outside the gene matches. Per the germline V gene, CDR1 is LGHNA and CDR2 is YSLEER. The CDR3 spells CASSQDWGTGVGEQYF. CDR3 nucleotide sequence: TGCGCCAGCAGCCAAGATTGGGGGACAGGGGTAGGCGAGCAGTACTTC.

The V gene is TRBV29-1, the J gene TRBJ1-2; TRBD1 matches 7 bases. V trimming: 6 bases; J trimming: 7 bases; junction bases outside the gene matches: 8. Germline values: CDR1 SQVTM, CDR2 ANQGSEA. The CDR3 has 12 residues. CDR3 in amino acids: CSVGDRLGGYTF. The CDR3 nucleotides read TGCAGCGTGGGGGACAGATTGGGTGGCTACACCTTC.

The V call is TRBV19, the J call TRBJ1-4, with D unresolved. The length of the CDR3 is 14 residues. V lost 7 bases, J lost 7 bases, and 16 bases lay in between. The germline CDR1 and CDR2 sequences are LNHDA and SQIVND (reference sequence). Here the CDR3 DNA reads TGTGCCAGTACCCGAGGCGGGGTGGGTGAAAAACTGTTTTTT. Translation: CASTRGGVGEKLFF.

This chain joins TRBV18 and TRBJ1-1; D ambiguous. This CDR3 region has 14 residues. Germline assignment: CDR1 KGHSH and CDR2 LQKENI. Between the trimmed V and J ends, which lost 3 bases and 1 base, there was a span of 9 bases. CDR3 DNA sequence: TGTGCCAGCTCACCGGAGGGCGGGAACACTGAAGCTTTCTTT. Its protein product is CASSPEGGNTEAFF.